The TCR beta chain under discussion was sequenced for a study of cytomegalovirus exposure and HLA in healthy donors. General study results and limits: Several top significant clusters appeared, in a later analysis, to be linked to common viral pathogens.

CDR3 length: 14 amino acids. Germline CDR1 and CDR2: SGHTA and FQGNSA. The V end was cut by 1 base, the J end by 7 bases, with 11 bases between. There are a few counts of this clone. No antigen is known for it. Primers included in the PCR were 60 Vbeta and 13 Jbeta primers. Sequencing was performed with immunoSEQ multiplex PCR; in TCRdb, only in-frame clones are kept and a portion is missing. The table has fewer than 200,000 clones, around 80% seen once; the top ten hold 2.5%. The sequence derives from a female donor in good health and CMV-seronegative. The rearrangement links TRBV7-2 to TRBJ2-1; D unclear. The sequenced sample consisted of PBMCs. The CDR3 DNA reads TGTGCCAGCAGCTTAGGGGCGCCCTTGAATGAGCAGTTCTTC. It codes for CASSLGAPLNEQFF.